A single sample gave rise to the 18 T cell receptor beta chains below, sequenced in a study of identical twins. TCRdb ran MiXCR on the 5' RACE reads and lists one entry per CDR3 protein. This sample yields 1.5 million to 2 million distinct CDR3 sequences, of which about 32% are seen a single time; approximately 0.25% belongs to the top ten. Sequenced: cord blood. These TCRs come from a newborn girl in good health.

In regard to this clonotype: Being one base from a much bigger clone, this may be a read error. The chain joins TRBV29-1 to TRBJ2-1; the D call may be TRBD1 or TRBD2 (5 bases each). V lost 7 bases and J 6 bases, leaving 19 bases between the germline ends. The CDR3 contains 14 residues. Germline loops: CDR1 SQVTM, CDR2 ANQGSEA. The CDR3 DNA is TGCAGCGCCTCCAGGACTGGGACCCTCAATGAGCAGTTCTTC. As protein: CSASRTGTLNEQFF.

This clonotype was picked up a small number of times. The CDR3 DNA reads TGCGCCAGCAGCTTGAGTACTAGCGTGTACAATGAGCAGTTCTTC. This gives the protein CASSLSTSVYNEQFF. The chain couples TRBV5-1 to TRBJ2-1, with TRBD2 identical over 7 bases. CDR3 length equals 15 residues. Losses at the gene ends were 1 base for V and 4 bases for J; bases not matched to a gene: 5. Germline CDR1 reads SGHRS; CDR2 reads YFSETQ.

This clonotype was recorded at least ten times. The J gene is TRBJ1-6, the V gene TRBV28; D may be TRBD1 (6 bases). The length of the CDR3 is 14 residues. Germline CDR1 reads MDHEN; CDR2 reads SYDVKM. Trimming removed 8 bases from V and 5 bases from J, with 13 bases in between. CDR3 sequence reads: CASHGTPDNSPLHF. CDR3 sequence (DNA): TGTGCCAGCCACGGGACACCGGATAATTCACCCCTCCACTTT.

With respect to this clonotype: Since a much larger clone is just one base distant, this may be a read error. The chain employs TRBV6-2 or TRBV6-3 and TRBJ1-2; tentatively, D is TRBD1 (6 bases). This CDR3 has 13 residues. Germline CDR1 is MNHEY and CDR2 is SVGEGT. V shed 9 bases and J shed 2 bases, with 13 bases lying between them. CDR3 nucleotides: TGTGCCAGAAGCCGACAGGAAAACTATGGCTACACCTTC. This encodes CARSRQENYGYTF.

This clonotype occurred a few times. The V call is TRBV28, the J call TRBJ2-6; the D call may be TRBD1 or TRBD2 (5 bases each). Germline V gene data show CDR1 as MDHEN and CDR2 as SYDVKM. The V end lost 7 bases, the J end lost 0 bases, and 10 bases lay between the germline ends. The CDR3 loop spans 15 amino acids. The CDR3 nucleotides read TGTGCCAGCATGCCAGGGAGCTCTGGGGCCAACGTCCTGACTTTC. It yields the protein CASMPGSSGANVLTF.

This rearrangement joins TRBV3-1 to TRBJ1-6, with 7 bases that match TRBD1. V lost 6 bases, J lost 5 bases, and 4 bases stayed unmatched. CDR3 length: 14 residues. The germline V gene has CDR1 LGHDT and CDR2 YNNKEL (reference sequence). As DNA, the CDR3 is TGTGCCAGCAGGCCGGGACAGAATAATTCACCCCTCCACTTT. This encodes CASRPGQNNSPLHF.

Many counts were recorded for this clonotype. This sequence joins TRBV14 and TRBJ2-7; no reliable D call. V was trimmed by 0 bases and J by 3 bases, leaving 9 bases between them. The CDR3 sequence is 14 residues long. Germline assignment: CDR1 SGHDN and CDR2 FVKESK. CDR3 sequence reads: CASSQDMNNYEQYF. CDR3 DNA sequence: TGTGCCAGCAGCCAAGATATGAACAACTACGAGCAGTACTTC.

This clonotype appeared a few times. V is TRBV9 and J is TRBJ1-1; no definite D call. CDR1 SGDLS and CDR2 YYNGEE come from the germline V gene. V was pared by 0 bases and J by 0 bases, with 6 bases between. CDR3 length: 14 residues. CDR3 amino acids: CASSVESMNTEAFF. CDR3 coding DNA: TGTGCCAGCAGCGTAGAAAGTATGAACACTGAAGCTTTCTTT.

A note on this clonotype: The junction shows a germline mismatch at one end, possibly a read error. Here the CDR3 reads CASSALAGIKNVQYF. CDR3 coding DNA: TGTGCCAGCAGCGCTTTAGCGGGAATCAAAAACGTTCAGTACTTC. This chain connects TRBV5-8 to TRBJ2-4, with TRBD2 matching over 8 bases. Germline V gene data show CDR1 as SGHTS and CDR2 as YDEGEE. This CDR3 has 15 residues.

As concerns this clonotype: A much larger clone differs by one base, so this may be a read error. The chain employs TRBV12-3 or TRBV12-4 and TRBJ2-3; D gene unclear. The CDR3 runs 13 residues. The CDR3 is CASSFDGTDTQSF. Written as DNA, the CDR3 is TGTGCCAGCAGTTTTGATGGCACAGATACGCAGTCTTTT.

This clonotype has only a few counts. V is TRBV7-2 and J is TRBJ2-1; 7 positions agree with TRBD2. The CDR3 has 17 residues. V lost 3 bases, J lost 6 bases, and 14 bases stayed unmatched. CDR1 SGHTA and CDR2 FQGNSA come from the germline V gene. The CDR3 region is CASSFRRVRTRINEQFF. The CDR3 nucleotides read TGTGCCAGCAGCTTCCGAAGGGTGAGGACTAGAATCAATGAGCAGTTCTTC.

The chain recombines TRBV3-1 with TRBJ2-5, with 8 bases that match TRBD2. The length of the CDR3 is 16 residues. Trimming removed 7 bases from V and 1 base from J; junction bases left unmatched: 11. The V gene's germline CDR1 is LGHDT and CDR2 YNNKEL (reference sequence). The CDR3, as DNA: TGTGCCAGCACCCGCGGGGGGCGGCTTCGCCAAGAGACCCAGTACTTC. Translating gives CASTRGGRLRQETQYF.

This sequence joins TRBV18 and TRBJ2-7; 11 bases are shared with TRBD2. V was clipped by 3 bases and J by 12 bases; unmatched bases: 7. The CDR3 consists of 13 residues. Germline lookup yields CDR1 KGHSH and CDR2 LQKENI. The CDR3 protein is CASSPGLAVGWYF. CDR3 nucleotides: TGTGCCAGCTCACCGGGACTAGCGGTTGGATGGTACTTC.

The chain combines TRBV10-3 with TRBJ2-1; D gene unclear. The V and J ends lost 0 bases and 9 bases respectively, with 9 bases between them. Germline CDR1 is ENHRY and CDR2 is SYGVKD. This CDR3 has 13 residues. CDR3 in DNA: TGTGCCATCAGTGAGTCGCCACTACGTGAGCAGTTCTTC. It translates to CAISESPLREQFF.

This clonotype was observed once. The chain employs TRBV27 and TRBJ2-7; D uncertain. CDR1 is MNHEY, CDR2 SMNVEV, per germline (reference sequence). The V gene lost 3 bases and the J gene lost 0 bases, with 12 bases spanning the gap. There are 15 residues in the CDR3. Here the CDR3 DNA reads TGTGCCAGCAGTTTTTCAGGCTACCACTCCTACGAGCAGTACTTC. Residues: CASSFSGYHSYEQYF.

V and J are TRBV7-9 and TRBJ1-3; D is undetermined. Trimming pared 7 bases from V and 0 bases from J, leaving 13 bases between. Germline lookup yields CDR1 SEHNR and CDR2 FQNEAQ (reference sequence). This CDR3 comprises 15 residues. For the CDR3, the DNA is TGTGCCAGCATCACCGGGATTAGCTCTGGAAACACCATATATTTT. The encoded protein is CASITGISSGNTIYF.

With respect to this clonotype: A much larger clone lies one base from this, so it may be a read error. The CDR3 sequence is CSVESGRDSNYGYTF. For the CDR3, the DNA is TGCAGCGTTGAATCCGGACGGGACAGTAACTATGGCTACACCTTC. The chain employs TRBV29-1 and TRBJ1-2, with TRBD1 identical over 7 bases. Germline values: CDR1 SQVTM, CDR2 ANQGSEA. The CDR3 runs to 15 residues. J lost 1 base, V lost 2 bases, and 7 bases had no gene match.

In this sample, this clonotype turned up a few times. The chain combines TRBV20-1 with TRBJ2-1, with TRBD2 matching over 7 bases. V gave up 7 bases and J gave up 3 bases; unmatched junction bases: 6. From germline, CDR1 is DFQATT and CDR2 SNEGSKA (reference sequence). The CDR3 covers 13 residues. CDR3: CSGPSGVYNEQFF. CDR3 bases: TGCAGTGGTCCCAGCGGGGTCTACAATGAGCAGTTCTTC.